This TCR beta chain was sequenced for a study of beta chain features in type 1 diabetes. Sequenced material consisted of expressed TCRB transcripts (all of the isolated RNA was reverse transcribed). Sequencing was performed with immunoSEQ multiplex PCR; in TCRdb, only in-frame clones are kept and a portion is missing. This repertoire shows around 99,000 clones, approximately 39% found once; its top ten account for over 0.065%. The ends lost 8 bases at V and 4 bases at J; junction bases unmatched: 9. The CDR3 contains 15 residues. Germline V gives CDR1 SGHAT, CDR2 FQNNGV. Only a few counts were recorded for this clone.

J is TRBJ2-1 and V is TRBV11-2; 9 positions match TRBD2. The TCR originated in a woman aged 18-29 years in good health. Sequencing was carried out using stem cell memory CD4+ T cells from blood. CDR3 sequence reads: CASAPRLAVYNEQFF. In DNA, the CDR3 is TGTGCCAGCGCCCCCAGACTAGCGGTTTACAATGAGCAGTTCTTC.